Shown below are 20 T cell receptor beta chains from a single sample sequenced in a study of cytomegalovirus exposure and HLA in healthy donors. Researchers ran the PCR with 60 Vbeta and 13 Jbeta primers. TCRdb's table, derived via immunoSEQ multiplex PCR, lists solely in-frame clones and lacks some. The data show 100,000 to 140,000 clones, 82% seen once. What was sequenced was PBMCs. Source of these receptors: a man aged 25-45 years in good health and CMV-seropositive.

The chain links TRBV5-1 to TRBJ2-3, with D maybe TRBD1 (5 bases). The ends were cut back, 2 bases at V and 1 base at J, with 5 bases in the middle. The CDR3 runs to 13 residues. In germline, CDR1 is SGHRS, CDR2 YFSETQ. DNA of the CDR3: TGCGCCAGCAGCTTACAGGGCACAGATACGCAGTATTTT. Amino acids: CASSLQGTDTQYF.

The V call is TRBV5-1, the J call TRBJ2-1, with D possibly being TRBD1 (6 bases). V was shortened by 1 base and J by 10 bases, with 15 bases between the two germline ends. Per the germline V gene, CDR1 is SGHRS and CDR2 is YFSETQ. CDR3 length: 14 residues. The CDR3 is CASSLLSGVGEQFF. CDR3 coding DNA: TGCGCCAGCAGCTTGTTATCAGGGGTTGGAGAGCAGTTCTTC.

The chain recombines TRBV2 with TRBJ2-7; 10 positions agree with TRBD2. Per germline, CDR1 SNHLY and CDR2 FYNNEI. V dropped 7 bases and J dropped 13; count of bases not matched to a gene: 10. The CDR3 is 12 amino acids. The CDR3 here is CASTETSGYAYF. For the CDR3, the DNA is TGTGCCAGCACCGAGACTAGCGGGTACGCCTACTTC.

The chain couples TRBV18 to TRBJ1-1; TRBD1 aligns across 7 bases. CDR1 is KGHSH and CDR2 is LQKENI in the germline V gene. This CDR3 has 14 amino acids. The V and J ends lost 5 bases and 1 base, in that order; junction bases with no gene match: 4. CDR3 sequence reads: CASSSYRGNTEAFF. The DNA of the CDR3 is TGTGCCAGCTCATCCTACAGGGGGAACACTGAAGCTTTCTTT. The full variable domain, rest sourced from reference TRBV18 and TRBJ1-1, is NAGVMQNPRHLVRRRGQEARLRCSPMKGHSHVYWYRQLPEEGLKFMVYLQKENIIDESGMPKERFSAEFPKEGPSILRIQQVVRGDSAAYFCASSSYRGNTEAFFGQGTRLTVV.

The table lists this clone with a few counts. The chain has TRBV6-5 and TRBJ1-6; D perhaps matches TRBD1 (5 bases). With 6 bases removed from V and 8 bases from J, the gap between germline ends came to 11 bases. This CDR3 is built from 13 residues. CDR1 is MNHEY and CDR2 is SVGAGI in the germline V gene. As DNA, the CDR3 is TGTGCCAGCAGCTTCCTAGGGGATTCACCCCTCCACTTT. Amino acid sequence: CASSFLGDSPLHF.

V and J are TRBV19 and TRBJ1-2, with D perhaps matching TRBD1 (5 bases). Germline CDR1 is LNHDA and CDR2 is SQIVND (reference sequence). The CDR3 runs 14 residues. The V end was cut by 2 bases, the J end by 0 bases, with 7 bases between. The CDR3 sequence: CASSIQGSNYGYTF. The CDR3 nucleotides read TGTGCCAGTAGTATACAGGGTTCTAACTATGGCTACACCTTC.

The chain recombines TRBV7-3 with TRBJ1-1, with D perhaps TRBD1 (6 bases). The CDR3 covers 15 residues. From germline, CDR1 is SGHTA and CDR2 FQGTGA. The V gene lost 4 bases and the J gene lost 4 bases, with 16 bases spanning the gap. The CDR3 sequence: CASSSGGLSGTEAFF. DNA of the CDR3: TGTGCCAGCAGCTCGGGGGGCCTTTCGGGCACTGAAGCTTTCTTT.

The rearrangement links TRBV13 to TRBJ1-1, with D unresolved. The CDR3 length is 15 residues. V shed 5 bases and J shed 5 bases, with 18 bases lying between them. CDR1 and CDR2 (germline): PRHDT, FYEKMQ (reference sequence). The CDR3 DNA reads as TGTGCCAGCAGCACCATCACAGCCCGAAGGACTGAAGCTTTCTTT. Its translation: CASSTITARRTEAFF.

As for this clone: Other DNA sequences from this sample encode an identical CDR3 as well. The chain combines TRBV6-6 with TRBJ1-1; 7 nucleotides agree with TRBD1. This CDR3 comprises 12 residues. The V gene's germline CDR1 is MNHNY and CDR2 SVGAGI (reference sequence). V trimming: 4 bases; J trimming: 7 bases; junction bases outside the gene matches: 3. CDR3 DNA: TGTGCCAGCAGTTCGGACAGGCTTGAAGCTTTCTTT. Protein sequence: CASSSDRLEAFF.

This chain connects TRBV9 to TRBJ1-6; 9 nucleotides line up with TRBD1. In germline, CDR1 is SGDLS, CDR2 YYNGEE. There are 15 residues in the CDR3. V gave up 3 bases and J gave up 6 bases; unmatched junction bases: 4. The CDR3 coding sequence is TGTGCCAGCAGCGGATCGGGACAGGGTAATTCACCCCTCCACTTT. It is translated as CASSGSGQGNSPLHF.

V gene TRBV4-1 combines with J gene TRBJ2-2; the D is unclear. Germline V gene data show CDR1 as MGHRA and CDR2 as YSYEKL. The CDR3 sequence is 13 residues long. Trimming removed 1 base at V and 8 bases at J, with 8 bases between. CDR3 nucleotide sequence: TGCGCCAGCAGCCAAGCCCCCTCGGGGGAGCTGTTTTTT. It specifies CASSQAPSGELFF.

A single count supports this clone. The rearrangement joins TRBV5-6 to TRBJ1-2; TRBD1 aligns across 8 bases. This CDR3 contains 14 residues. Trimming cost V 7 bases and J 7 bases; bases outside gene matches: 12. Germline CDR1 SGHDT, CDR2 YYEEEE. The CDR3, as DNA: TGTGCCAGCGCGTTGAAGCAGGGGGCACGTGGCTACACCTTC. Translation: CASALKQGARGYTF.

The chain recombines TRBV2 with TRBJ1-4; TRBD1 is a possible D gene (6 bases). Trimming took 6 bases from V and 8 from J, leaving 13 bases between them. This CDR3 comprises 13 residues. Looked up from germline, CDR1 is SNHLY and CDR2 is FYNNEI. CDR3 sequence (DNA): TGTGCCAGCAGGAGGACAGCGAAAGAAAAACTGTTTTTT. Translating gives CASRRTAKEKLFF.

V usage is TRBV7-8 and J usage is TRBJ2-7; D is ambiguous. Germline CDR1 and CDR2: SGHVS and FQNEAQ. The V and J ends lost 2 bases and 5 bases respectively, with 7 bases between them. The CDR3 has 12 amino acids. The CDR3: CASSLTFHEQYF. CDR3 in DNA: TGTGCCAGCAGCTTAACTTTCCACGAGCAGTACTTC.

The CDR3 DNA reads as TGTGCCAGCAGCCCCGGGGGAGGGCTCCAAGAGACCCAGTACTTC. It codes for CASSPGGGLQETQYF. This chain connects TRBV7-6 to TRBJ2-5; 7 bases are shared with TRBD2. The germline V gene encodes CDR1 SGHVS and CDR2 FNYEAQ. This CDR3 has 15 amino acids. V gave up 5 bases and J gave up 1 base; unmatched junction bases: 7.

The chain is built from TRBV5-5 and TRBJ2-2, with D possibly TRBD1 on 5 matching bases. Trimming took off 2 bases at V and 13 bases at J, with 9 bases between the two ends. CDR1 is SGHKS, CDR2 YYEKEE, per germline (reference sequence). The CDR3 is 11 amino acids. CDR3 nucleotides: TGTGCCAGCAGCTTTAGGGGCGGGCTGTTTTTT. Translating it yields CASSFRGGLFF.

This rearrangement joins TRBV7-7 to TRBJ2-5; D gene ambiguous. The CDR3 consists of 15 residues. V lost 0 bases to trimming and J lost 2 bases, with 10 bases between them. The germline V gene has CDR1 SSHAT and CDR2 FNYEAQ (reference sequence). The CDR3 nucleotides read TGTGCCAGCAGCTTAGCCGGCGGTAGGCAAGAGACCCAGTACTTC. Translation gives CASSLAGGRQETQYF.

The chain uses TRBV5-4 and TRBJ2-1; weak D call: TRBD1 (5 bases). CDR3 length equals 12 residues. V lost 4 bases to trimming and J lost 13 bases, with 15 bases between them. CDR1 is SGHNT and CDR2 is YYREEE in the germline V gene (reference sequence). CDR3 bases: TGTGCCAGCAGCGCGCTTCCAGGGTCCCAGTTCTTC. Protein sequence: CASSALPGSQFF.

The chain is built from TRBV5-1 and TRBJ1-1; D is possibly TRBD1 (5 bases). Trimming pared 0 bases from V and 0 bases from J, leaving 9 bases between. The germline V gene has CDR1 SGHRS and CDR2 YFSETQ. The CDR3 spans 15 residues. The CDR3 DNA reads as TGCGCCAGCAGCTTGGCCCCGGACATGAACACTGAAGCTTTCTTT. Protein product: CASSLAPDMNTEAFF.

The V and J genes are TRBV2 and TRBJ1-1; D is unclear. The CDR3 has 13 residues. The V gene lost 7 bases and the J gene lost 3 bases, with 12 bases spanning the gap. Germline V lookup: CDR1 SNHLY, CDR2 FYNNEI. CDR3 bases: TGTGCCAGCAAGCAGGTGGAGGACACTGAAGCTTTCTTT. Its protein is CASKQVEDTEAFF.